Listed below are T cell receptor beta chains from one sample, sequenced in a study of neurological immune-mediated disorders. TCRdb used MiXCR to reprocess the 5' RACE reads, holding one entry per CDR3 protein. The sample contains approximately 89,000 distinct CDR3 sequences, around 4.5% of which appear only once. Sequences were obtained from PBMCs. The receptors were sampled from a woman aged 55-69 years with multiple sclerosis. The conserved cysteine and the conserved F or W are not part of the CDR3 here. Each record gives: clone size, J gene, D gene, V gene, CDR3 protein. D genes are given only for firm matches. Clone sizes are given selectively: once, few, many, or a class where the clone is expanded.

>many|TRBJ1-3|.|TRBV20-1
SARVASSGNTIY
>.|TRBJ1-2|.|TRBV12-3/TRBV12-4
ASISGRENYGYT
>many|TRBJ2-7|.|TRBV7-9
ASSSRTLSSYEQY
>many|TRBJ2-1|.|TRBV11-3
ASSLEPATEQF
>many|TRBJ2-5|.|TRBV20-1
SAALLGETQY
>many|TRBJ2-1|.|TRBV11-2
ASSLDPVNEQF
>many|TRBJ2-5|.|TRBV25-1
ASSGRRFQETQY
>many|TRBJ2-7|TRBD2|TRBV12-3/TRBV12-4
ASSPGLAVSYEQY
>many|TRBJ2-5|TRBD2|TRBV20-1
SASLVAGETQY
>many|TRBJ2-3|TRBD2|TRBV20-1
SANSAGGTDTQY
>many|TRBJ2-5|.|TRBV12-3/TRBV12-4
ASSLRAGDGTQY
>many|TRBJ2-2|.|TRBV14
ASSPRLAGELF
>.|TRBJ2-7|TRBD1|TRBV19
ASSPGQEYEQY
>many|TRBJ1-1|.|TRBV9
ASSATGQWDTEAF
>many|TRBJ2-1|TRBD1|TRBV5-1
ASKVGQGFNEQF
>many|TRBJ2-5|TRBD2|TRBV12-3/TRBV12-4
ASSAHSGGAFGTQY
>many|TRBJ2-2|TRBD1|TRBV7-7
ASSWGQRTGELF
>few|TRBJ1-2|TRBD1|TRBV30
AWRSGTGEGYT
>many|TRBJ2-1|.|TRBV10-3
AISEWGAGNEQF
>many|TRBJ2-3|.|TRBV11-1
ASSEGGLGDTQY
>many|TRBJ1-3|.|TRBV9
ASSPLGVWGSGNTIY
>many|TRBJ1-5|.|TRBV4-1
ASSQDIGRANQPQH
>many|TRBJ1-6|.|TRBV6-1
ASRFRDDNSPLH
>many|TRBJ2-5|.|TRBV5-1
ASSFMSQETQY
>many|TRBJ1-1|.|TRBV20-1
SARSRDLGGTEAF
>many|TRBJ2-5|.|TRBV15
ATSRRTEGGETQY
>many|TRBJ2-5|.|TRBV5-1
ASSSMDGRSQETQY
>many|TRBJ2-7|.|TRBV11-2
ASSSDPGPFYEQY
>many|TRBJ2-1|.|TRBV20-1
SARDRGGRNEQF